This passage covers 6 T cell receptor beta chains from one sample sequenced in a study of cytomegalovirus exposure and HLA in healthy donors. 60 Vbeta and 13 Jbeta primers were used in PCR. This table comes from immunoSEQ multiplex PCR, and its TCRdb copy is limited to in-frame clones, with some not included. The table has approximately 140,000 clones, roughly 76% seen once; the top ten hold roughly 4%. Sequenced material: PBMCs. The receptor source for this set is a man aged 18 to 35 in good health and CMV-seronegative.

This clone was seen just once. The chain joins TRBV6-4 to TRBJ2-3, with a possible D match to TRBD2 (7 bases). The V gene lost 3 bases and the J gene lost 6 bases, with 10 bases spanning the gap. The germline gives CDR1 MRHNA, CDR2 SNTAGT. This CDR3 comprises 13 residues. CDR3 sequence reads: CASSEQGGDTQYF. CDR3 bases: TGTGCCAGCAGTGAACAGGGAGGGGATACGCAGTATTTT.

The rearrangement links TRBV7-9 to TRBJ2-5; a possible D gene is TRBD2 (6 bases). This CDR3 comprises 16 residues. Germline-derived CDR1 and CDR2 are SEHNR and FQNEAQ (reference sequence). Trimming shortened V by 4 bases and J by 1 base, and 16 bases separated the two germline ends. CDR3 loop: CASSSGRGSGQETQYF. CDR3 sequence (DNA): TGTGCCAGCAGCTCCGGCCGGGGTAGCGGCCAAGAGACCCAGTACTTC.

The genes are TRBV12-1 and TRBJ2-3; the DNA was not compared with TRBD2, the D call given in the table. TRBV12-1 is marked as a pseudogene. CDR3 length equals 18 residues. The CDR3 nucleotides are TGTGCCAGCAGCTTTGGGCTAGCGGGAGGGTCGAGCCTTGATACGCAGTATTTT. This encodes CASSFGLAGGSSLDTQYF.

The chain joins TRBV5-1 to TRBJ2-5; no firm D call. This CDR3 is built from 12 residues. Between the trimmed V and J ends, which lost 4 bases and 1 base, there was a span of 5 bases. Germline V gives CDR1 SGHRS, CDR2 YFSETQ. CDR3 DNA sequence: TGCGCCAGCAGCCCGTCCCAAGAGACCCAGTACTTC. Translation gives CASSPSQETQYF.

This sequence joins TRBV7-8 and TRBJ2-3, with 8 bases lining up with TRBD2. Trimming took 3 bases from V and 0 from J; bases not matched to a gene: 5. CDR1 and CDR2 (germline): SGHVS, FQNEAQ. This CDR3 comprises 16 residues. The CDR3 region is CASSFRAGGSTDTQYF. The CDR3 DNA is TGTGCCAGCAGCTTTAGGGCGGGGGGTAGCACAGATACGCAGTATTTT.

The chain has TRBV21-1 and TRBJ2-1; the table's D gene call, TRBD1, was not cross checked with the DNA. TRBV21-1 is shown as a pseudogene. CDR3 length: 16 residues. CDR3 residues: CASSSEGAGSWFEQFF. The CDR3, as DNA: TGTGCCAGCAGCTCCGAGGGGGCGGGCTCGTGGTTTGAGCAGTTCTTC.